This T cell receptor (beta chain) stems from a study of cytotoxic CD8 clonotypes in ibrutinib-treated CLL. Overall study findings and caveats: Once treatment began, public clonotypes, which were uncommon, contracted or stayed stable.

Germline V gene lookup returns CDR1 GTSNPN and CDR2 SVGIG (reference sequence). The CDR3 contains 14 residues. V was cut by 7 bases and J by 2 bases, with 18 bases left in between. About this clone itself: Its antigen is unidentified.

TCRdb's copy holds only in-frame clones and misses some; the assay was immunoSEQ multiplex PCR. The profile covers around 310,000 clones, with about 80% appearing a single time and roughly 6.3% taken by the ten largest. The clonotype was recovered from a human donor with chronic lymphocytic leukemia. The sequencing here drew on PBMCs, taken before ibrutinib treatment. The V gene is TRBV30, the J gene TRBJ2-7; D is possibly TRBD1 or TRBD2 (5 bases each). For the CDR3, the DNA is TGTGCCTACGGCGGGCAGGGAAATGCCTACGAGCAGTACTTC. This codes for CAYGGQGNAYEQYF.